The 14 T cell receptor beta chains below come from one sample, sequenced in a study of sequential checkpoint blockade in melanoma (dated by TCRdb to the late 2010s). The library was produced with the immunoSEQ multiplex PCR assay. TCRdb retrieved this table from immuneACCESS and kept in-frame rearrangements only. Not all clones are present; in checked studies, unresolved V genes account for under half, and no reason is known for the remainder. The sample table holds about 5,100 clones, of which about 20% were seen once. The top ten hold around 18% of the sample. The treatment or condition label of this sample denotes: randomized to nivolumab then ipilimumab (arm A) or the reverse (arm B). Sequences were derived from tumor tissue (inferred from file names), sampled from a patient given nivolumab and ipilimumab in sequence. The receptor source for this set is a human donor with melanoma.

V gene TRBV29-1 combines with J gene TRBJ2-6; 7 bases match TRBD1. Per germline, CDR1 SQVTM and CDR2 ANQGSEA. V lost 5 bases to trimming and J lost 0 bases; unmatched junction nucleotides: 7. The CDR3 has 16 amino acids. CDR3 in DNA: TGCAGCGTTCCGGGACAGAAAAGCTCTGGGGCCAACGTCCTGACTTTC. This sequence encodes CSVPGQKSSGANVLTF.

This clone was recorded at least ten times. The V gene is TRBV11-3, the J gene TRBJ2-2, with a possible D match to TRBD1 (6 bases). Trimming took 4 bases from V and 3 from J, leaving 12 bases between them. The CDR3 contains 15 residues. Per germline, CDR1 SGHNT and CDR2 YENEEA. CDR3 sequence (DNA): TGTGCCAGCAGCTCCCGGACAGCGGACACCGGGGAGCTGTTTTTT. Amino acids: CASSSRTADTGELFF.

This clone came up a few times. J is TRBJ1-5 and V is TRBV11-3, with a weak D call TRBD1 (6 bases). CDR1 and CDR2 (germline): SGHNT, YENEEA. The CDR3 loop spans 16 amino acids. The V end was cut by 4 bases, the J end by 0 bases, with 13 bases between. The CDR3 loop is CASSWLGADSNQPQHF. The CDR3 DNA is TGTGCCAGCAGCTGGCTGGGGGCCGATAGCAATCAGCCCCAGCATTTT.

This clone occurred a few times. This rearrangement joins TRBV23-1 to TRBJ1-1, with a weak D call TRBD1 (5 bases). TRBV23-1 is sorted into the ORF group, with uncertain function. The length of the CDR3 is 13 residues. V was shortened by 6 bases and J by 3 bases, with 11 bases between the two germline ends. CDR3 residues: CASSRQGDTEAFF. The CDR3 DNA sequence: TGCGCCAGCAGCCGCCAGGGTGACACTGAAGCTTTCTTT.

The V and J genes are TRBV5-1 and TRBJ2-1; unclear D gene. The CDR3 contains 16 residues. Per germline, CDR1 SGHRS and CDR2 YFSETQ. The V end lost 4 bases, the J end lost 3 bases, and 17 bases lay between the germline ends. The DNA of the CDR3 is TGCGCCAGCAGCCTGACCCCACAAATGGTCTACAATGAGCAGTTCTTC. The encoded protein is CASSLTPQMVYNEQFF.

By sample share, this clone is medium-sized (0.01 to 0.1%). This chain connects TRBV9 to TRBJ2-1, with D possibly being TRBD2 (5 bases). The CDR3 spans 14 residues. The V and J ends lost 0 bases and 2 bases respectively, with 6 bases between them. Looked up from germline, CDR1 is SGDLS and CDR2 is YYNGEE. The CDR3 reads CASSVAGTYNEQFF. Written as DNA, the CDR3 is TGTGCCAGCAGCGTAGCGGGGACCTACAATGAGCAGTTCTTC. Supplemented by reference TRBV9 and TRBJ2-1, the full variable domain reads DSGVTQTPKHLITATGQRVTLRCSPRSGDLSVYWYQQSLDQGLQFLIQYYNGEERAKGNILERFSAQQFPDLHSELNLSSLELGDSALYFCASSVAGTYNEQFFGPGTRLTVL.

This clone occurred many times. The chain couples TRBV11-3 to TRBJ2-2; D not certain. Looked up from germline, CDR1 is SGHNT and CDR2 is YENEEA. The CDR3 covers 16 residues. The germline V and J ends were trimmed by 1 base and 4 bases, with 13 bases remaining between them. CDR3 DNA sequence: TGTGCCAGCAGCTTAGTTGGGCAGATCCCCACCGGGGAGCTGTTTTTT. Protein: CASSLVGQIPTGELFF.

This clone is judged medium-sized (0.01 to 0.1%). The gene calls are TRBV9 and TRBJ1-4; D is unresolved. This CDR3 region has 14 residues. Germline V gene lookup returns CDR1 SGDLS and CDR2 YYNGEE. The V end was cut by 0 bases, the J end by 7 bases, with 10 bases between. CDR3: CASSVGGNGEKLFF. DNA of the CDR3: TGTGCCAGCAGCGTAGGAGGTAACGGTGAAAAACTGTTTTTT.

This clone was recorded at least ten times. This chain connects TRBV30 to TRBJ2-5, with D unclear. The CDR3 totals 13 residues. Deletions cut 4 bases from V and 7 bases from J, with 16 bases between. Germline CDR1 is GTSNPN and CDR2 is SVGIG (reference sequence). The CDR3 spells CAWTDGHVGTQYF. CDR3 nucleotide sequence: TGTGCCTGGACCGACGGGCACGTGGGGACCCAGTACTTC.

By proportion, this clone is large. The chain carries TRBV6-8 and TRBJ1-1, with D possibly matching TRBD1 (6 bases). Between the trimmed V and J ends, which lost 5 bases and 3 bases, there was a span of 10 bases. Germline V lookup: CDR1 MNHGY, CDR2 SAAAGT. CDR3 length: 13 amino acids. For the CDR3, the DNA is TGTGCCAGCAGTAAGACAGGCTACACTGAAGCTTTCTTT. This sequence encodes CASSKTGYTEAFF.

This clone was observed many times. The rearrangement joins TRBV11-3 to TRBJ2-7; D not resolved. CDR1 and CDR2 (germline): SGHNT, YENEEA. Between the trimmed V and J ends, which lost 1 base and 2 bases, there was a span of 9 bases. The CDR3 is made up of 14 amino acids. The CDR3 region is CASSLVGATYEQYF. The CDR3, as DNA: TGTGCCAGCAGCTTAGTTGGCGCAACCTACGAGCAGTACTTC.

This clone has a handful of counts. V and J are TRBV6-8 and TRBJ2-1, with D possibly being TRBD2 (7 bases). V lost 7 bases, J lost 8 bases, and 18 bases lay in between. Germline loops: CDR1 MNHGY, CDR2 SAAAGT. This CDR3 contains 14 residues. The CDR3 DNA reads TGTGCCAGCACCCCTGCGGGGGCGGTCGATGAGCAGTTCTTC. It is translated as CASTPAGAVDEQFF.

This clone rates as medium-sized (0.01 to 0.1%). The chain has TRBV11-3 and TRBJ2-1; tentatively, D is TRBD1 or TRBD2 (5 bases each). Trimming removed 2 bases from V and 8 bases from J, with 13 bases in between. Germline V CDR1 and CDR2: SGHNT, YENEEA. The length of the CDR3 is 14 residues. The CDR3 loop is CASSLISREHEQFF. The CDR3 nucleotides are TGTGCCAGCAGCTTAATCAGCAGGGAGCATGAGCAGTTCTTC.

This clone was observed a handful of times. The V gene is TRBV9, the J gene TRBJ2-7; 7 bases agree with TRBD1. There are 13 residues in the CDR3. Germline V lookup: CDR1 SGDLS, CDR2 YYNGEE. Unmatched junction bases numbered 6, after V lost 3 bases and J lost 6 bases. This CDR3 reads CASSASTGLEQYF. The CDR3 DNA follows: TGTGCCAGCAGCGCCTCGACAGGGCTCGAGCAGTACTTC.